The text below deals with one TCR beta chain. Its antigen is unidentified. A much larger clone lies one base from this, so it may be a read error. These data belong to a study of T cells in Graves' hyperthyroidism and ophthalmopathy. Study findings and constraints: Median prediction lead before ophthalmopathy onset was around seven months with the model.

Absent ophthalmopathy progression within 18 months defined stable Graves' hyperthyroidism. Uncontrolled infection, other autoimmune disease, pregnancy or lactation disqualified patients from enrolment. CDR1 and CDR2 from the germline V gene are SEHNR and FQNEAQ (reference sequence). This CDR3 contains 15 residues. TCR beta CDR3 regions were amplified from RNA. The HTBI primer set served for first-round RT-PCR of the TCR CDR3. Each CDR3 protein gets one entry after TCRdb re-called the multiplex PCR reads with MiXCR. The table shows approximately 590,000 distinct CDR3 sequences, with about 43% occurring only once.

The source material was peripheral blood or thyroid tissue (not recorded which). The clonotype comes from a woman aged 18 to 35 with Graves' hyperthyroidism. The chain carries TRBV7-9 and TRBJ1-2; 10 bases agree with TRBD1. CDR3 sequence reads: CAGSYDRGQGYGYTF. The CDR3 nucleotides are TGTGCCGGCAGCTACGACAGGGGGCAGGGCTATGGCTACACCTTC.